Here is one T cell receptor beta chain with its context. This clonotype has ten or more counts. The antigen it binds to is not known. Base qualities were left out, and no much larger clone turns up one base away. The iRepertoire nested amplicon-rescue multiplex PCR (arm-PCR) platform was used to amplify TCR alpha and beta CDR3 regions from RNA. For one-step reverse transcription and amplification, roughly 90-450 ng of tissue mRNA or PBMC total RNA was used as input. Following bead purification, Illumina adapters were added by a secondary multiplex PCR, and the libraries were gel-purified between 200 and 400 bp. Demultiplexing relied on internal 6-nucleotide barcodes carried by the libraries. Sequencing of the libraries was done on an Illumina MiSeq using 2x220 or 2x250 nucleotide paired-end reads. In the authors' own workflow: Paired reads were merged using FLASH 1.2.11 and were aligned to the GRCh37 human genome using BWA-MEM, after which TRA and TRB reads were extracted. An IMGT-derived reference of cassette sequences and CDR3 motifs, with pseudogenes included, was used for V and J assignment. Reads were translated in three frames, and productive CDR3s were defined by a C…FGXG motif without stop codons. Unique combinations of V-J cassette pair and CDR3 amino acid sequence were defined as clonotypes. Reads were filtered by Hamming distance, with the threshold set by the sequence error rate of each sample in mapped regions. Using fastp trimming at Q25 and MiXCR clonotype assembly, TCRdb reanalyzed the public sequencing data and kept in-frame beta chains. Each CDR3 protein appears once, grouped with its most common genes and DNA. Clone size and V and J calls follow TCRdb, not the original study. The sample table records more than 300,000 distinct CDR3 sequences; roughly two fifths of these occur just once. Clones ranked in the top ten supply around 13% of the sample.

This entry belongs to a study of glioma-infiltrating T cells (dated by TCRdb to between 2015 and 2016). Regarding the research as a whole: Low-grade gliomas were represented by WHO grade II oligodendrogliomas or astrocytomas, and glioblastomas were represented by WHO grade IV tumors that were sampled at initial rather than recurrent diagnosis. Before surgery, glioma patients were given dexamethasone for six or fewer days. Sequencing coverage of 4.5- to 10-fold of about 950,000 peripheral T cells was targeted for blood libraries. TCR alpha- and beta-chain repertoires were sequenced from glioma tissue, non-neoplastic brain tissue and matched peripheral blood mononuclear cells. Each tissue-infiltrating repertoire was compared with the same patient's peripheral blood repertoire to measure divergence between tissue and blood T-cell populations. Three low-grade glioma patients, eight or nine primary glioblastoma patients and three non-glioma patients contributing non-neoplastic brain tissue were included in the paired cohort.

Immediately after resection, surgical brain or tumor specimens were cryofrozen in liquid nitrogen, and peripheral blood cells were collected at the same time. Study-level results and caveats: VJ-independent divergence between tissue and blood was lower than expected in non-neoplastic patients but higher than expected in all gliomas, particularly low-grade gliomas. Patients with low tissue-blood divergence were marked by a signature set of shared blood CDR3 motifs, and this signature set was depleted in highly divergent patients. Group comparisons were based on small numbers of patients: three non-neoplastic, three low-grade glioma and 7 to 9 glioblastoma patients. Very few CDR3 sequences were found to be shared between tissue and blood, and this scarcity was attributed to high CDR3 diversity and limited sampling.

Trimming removed 4 bases from V and 2 bases from J; the gene matches leave 12 bases unexplained. CDR1 MNHEY and CDR2 SVGEGT were looked up in the germline V gene. From its cysteine to its phenylalanine, the CDR3 spans 17 amino acids. The only DNA kept is the CDR3, 51 bases in frame from the first base. The specimen sequenced was glioma tissue, nonneoplastic brain tissue, or PBMCs (not recorded which). The source is a human donor with low-grade glioma or glioblastoma, undergoing nonglioma brain surgery, or in good health (not recorded which). Here the chain combines TRBV6-2 or TRBV6-3 and TRBJ2-3, and 7 junctional nucleotides match TRBD2. The DNA sequence reads TGTGCCAGCAGTTCCCGCGGGGGTGAGCGGATCACAGATACGCAGTATTTT. Translated, this is CASSSRGGERITDTQYF.